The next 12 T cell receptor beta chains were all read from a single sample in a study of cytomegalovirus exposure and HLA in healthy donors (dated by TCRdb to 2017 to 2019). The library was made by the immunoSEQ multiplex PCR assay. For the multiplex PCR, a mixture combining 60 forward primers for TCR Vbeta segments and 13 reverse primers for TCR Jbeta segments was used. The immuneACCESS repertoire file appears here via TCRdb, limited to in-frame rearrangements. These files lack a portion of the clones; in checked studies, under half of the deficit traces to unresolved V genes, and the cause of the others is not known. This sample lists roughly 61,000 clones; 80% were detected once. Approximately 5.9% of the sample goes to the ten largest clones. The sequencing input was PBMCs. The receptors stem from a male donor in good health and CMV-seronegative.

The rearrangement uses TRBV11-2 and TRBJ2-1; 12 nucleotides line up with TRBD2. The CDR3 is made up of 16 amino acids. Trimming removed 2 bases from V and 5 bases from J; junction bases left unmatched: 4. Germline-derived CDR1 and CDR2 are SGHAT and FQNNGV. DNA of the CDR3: TGTGCCAGCAGCTTAACTAGCGGGGGGACCAACAATGAGCAGTTCTTC. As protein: CASSLTSGGTNNEQFF.

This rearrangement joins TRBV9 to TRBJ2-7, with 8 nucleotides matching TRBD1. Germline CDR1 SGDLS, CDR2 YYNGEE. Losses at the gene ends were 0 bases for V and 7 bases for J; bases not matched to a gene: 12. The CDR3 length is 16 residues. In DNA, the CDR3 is TGTGCCAGCAGCGTAGCAGTGACAGGGGTTTTAGGGGAGCAGTACTTC. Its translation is CASSVAVTGVLGEQYF.

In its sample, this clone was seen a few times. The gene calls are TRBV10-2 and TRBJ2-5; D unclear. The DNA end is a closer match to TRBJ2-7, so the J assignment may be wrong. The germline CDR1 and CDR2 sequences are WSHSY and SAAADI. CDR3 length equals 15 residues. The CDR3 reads CAKTESVQSAYEQYF. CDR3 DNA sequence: TGCGCTAAAACAGAGTCAGTCCAGTCAGCCTACGAGCAGTACTTC.

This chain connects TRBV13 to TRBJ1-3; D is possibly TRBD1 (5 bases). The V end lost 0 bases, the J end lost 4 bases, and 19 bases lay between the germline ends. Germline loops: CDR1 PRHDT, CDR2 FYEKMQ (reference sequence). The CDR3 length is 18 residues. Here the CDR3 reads CASSLGAGRPEYGNTIYF. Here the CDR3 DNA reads TGTGCCAGCAGCTTAGGTGCAGGGCGCCCTGAATACGGAAACACCATATATTTT.

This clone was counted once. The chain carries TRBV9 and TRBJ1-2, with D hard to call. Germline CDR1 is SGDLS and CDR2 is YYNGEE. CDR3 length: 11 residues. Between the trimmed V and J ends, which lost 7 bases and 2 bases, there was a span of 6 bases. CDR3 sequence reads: CASGENYGYTF. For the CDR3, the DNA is TGTGCCAGCGGAGAAAACTATGGCTACACCTTC.

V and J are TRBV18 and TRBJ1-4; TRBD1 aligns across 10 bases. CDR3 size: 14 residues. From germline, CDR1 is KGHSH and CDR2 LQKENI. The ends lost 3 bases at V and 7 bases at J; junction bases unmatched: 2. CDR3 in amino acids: CASSPGQGPEKLFF. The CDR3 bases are TGTGCCAGCTCACCGGGACAGGGGCCTGAAAAACTGTTTTTT.

CDR3 sequence (DNA): TGTGCCAGCAGTTTCATAGCGGGGGAGAGCACAGATACGCAGTATTTT. It translates to CASSFIAGESTDTQYF. The genes are TRBV27 and TRBJ2-3; 9 nucleotides match TRBD2. V lost 3 bases and J lost 0; bases outside the gene matches: 4. This CDR3 is 16 amino acids long. Germline V gene lookup returns CDR1 MNHEY and CDR2 SMNVEV (reference sequence).

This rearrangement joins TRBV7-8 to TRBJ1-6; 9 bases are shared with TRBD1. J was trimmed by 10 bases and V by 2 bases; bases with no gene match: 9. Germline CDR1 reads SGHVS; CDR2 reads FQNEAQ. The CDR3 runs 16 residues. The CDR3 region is CASSLTGQGGRSPLHF. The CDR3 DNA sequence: TGTGCCAGCAGCTTAACGGGACAGGGCGGAAGGTCACCCCTCCACTTT.

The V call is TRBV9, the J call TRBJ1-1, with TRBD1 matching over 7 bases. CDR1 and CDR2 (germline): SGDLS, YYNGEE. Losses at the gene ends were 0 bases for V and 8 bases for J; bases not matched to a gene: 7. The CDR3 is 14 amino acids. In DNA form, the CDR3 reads TGTGCCAGCAGCGTAGTCGGAGGGACAGAAGAAGCTTTCTTT. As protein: CASSVVGGTEEAFF.

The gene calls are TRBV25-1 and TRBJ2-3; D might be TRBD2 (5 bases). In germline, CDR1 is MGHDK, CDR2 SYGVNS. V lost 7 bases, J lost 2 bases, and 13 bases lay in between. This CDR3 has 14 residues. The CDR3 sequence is CASKVGAATDTQYF. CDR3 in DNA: TGTGCCAGCAAAGTGGGAGCAGCCACAGATACGCAGTATTTT.

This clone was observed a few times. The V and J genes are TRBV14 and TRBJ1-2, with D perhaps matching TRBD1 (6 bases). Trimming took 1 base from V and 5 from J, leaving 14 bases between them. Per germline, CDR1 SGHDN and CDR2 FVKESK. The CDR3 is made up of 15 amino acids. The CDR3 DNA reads TGTGCCAGCAGCCAAGGCCGGACAGCGACTTATGGCTACACCTTC. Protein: CASSQGRTATYGYTF.

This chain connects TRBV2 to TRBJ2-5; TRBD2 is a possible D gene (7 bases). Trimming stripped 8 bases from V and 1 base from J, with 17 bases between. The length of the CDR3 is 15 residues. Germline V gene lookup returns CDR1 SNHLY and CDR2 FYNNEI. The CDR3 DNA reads TGTGCCAGCGGAAGGGGGACTATCCGCCAAGAGACCCAGTACTTC. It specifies CASGRGTIRQETQYF.